What follows is one T cell receptor (beta chain) and its context. The data were obtained in a study of blood T cell repertoires in COVID-19. In the study overall: Sites across the United States, Italy and Spain contributed samples from acute and convalescent COVID-19. T cells, B-cell-depleted T cells, or PBMCs provided the cDNA or gDNA that served as material.

Methods used by the authors: Estimates of nucleated cell counts were drawn from the amplification of reference gene primers. Profiled with immunoSEQ multiplex PCR; TCRdb holds only in-frame clones, not every one. V and J calls and clone size come straight from that table; D and trimming were deduced from the DNA. This repertoire shows about 260,000 clones, about 85% found once; its top ten account for roughly 15%. Trimming took 9 bases from V and 8 from J; bases not matched to a gene: 2. CDR1 and CDR2 from the germline V gene are LGHDT and YNNKEL (reference sequence). CDR3 size: 12 residues. Source material: peripheral blood. This receptor was taken from a human donor in a cohort sampled during active COVID-19. The chain couples TRBV3-1 (or the pseudogene TRBV3-2) to TRBJ2-1, with 12 bases matching TRBD1. CDR3 sequence (DNA): TGTGCCAGTGGGACAGGGGGCCATGAGCAGTTCTTC. Its translation is CASGTGGHEQFF.